A single sample is the source of the 2 T cell receptor beta chains below, sequenced in a study of cytomegalovirus exposure and HLA in healthy donors. The PCR employed 60 Vbeta primers together with 13 Jbeta primers. Repertoires were generated with immunoSEQ multiplex PCR, while TCRdb's copy carries only in-frame clones and drops some. The data hold 120,000 or so clones, with over 65% observed a single time. The sequenced material came from PBMCs. The receptors derive from a woman aged 35 to 49 in good health and CMV-seronegative.

This rearrangement joins TRBV11-2 to TRBJ1-1; perhaps TRBD1 as D (5 bases). The CDR3 totals 14 residues. Trimming cost V 3 bases and J 0 bases, with 8 bases left between them. Per germline, CDR1 SGHAT and CDR2 FQNNGV. The CDR3, as DNA: TGTGCCAGCAGCTTTACAGGCTTGAACACTGAAGCTTTCTTT. Its translation: CASSFTGLNTEAFF.

CDR3 bases: TGTGCCACCAGCAGAGGGGAGACTAGCGGGATGGGGGAGCAGTTCTTC. This encodes CATSRGETSGMGEQFF. This chain joins TRBV15 and TRBJ2-1, with 11 bases identical to TRBD2. V lost 1 base and J lost 10; bases outside the gene matches: 9. The CDR3 contains 16 residues. Germline V lookup: CDR1 LNHNV, CDR2 YYDKDF (reference sequence). Filled out from reference TRBV15 and TRBJ2-1, the complete variable domain reads DAMVIQNPRYQVTQFGKPVTLSCSQTLNHNVMYWYQQKSSQAPKLLFHYYDKDFNNEADTPDNFQSRRPNTSFCFLDIRSPGLGDTAMYLCATSRGETSGMGEQFFGPGTRLTVL.